The rows below give T cell receptor beta chains drawn from one sample of a study of early T cells in non-severe SARS-CoV-2 infection. TCRdb itself ran the 5' RACE reads through MiXCR, one entry per CDR3 protein. The sample includes tens of thousands of distinct CDR3 sequences, approximately 5.7% seen only once; the top ten take about 7%. Sample: whole blood, taken at baseline. These receptors were collected from an adult who was a healthcare worker with PCR-confirmed SARS-CoV-2 infection or an uninfected control (not recorded which). Both conserved end residues are part of each CDR3. The D gene is left open where the match is weak. Size is stated for part of the rows, as once, few or many counts, or as a class when the clone is expanded.

CDR3: CASSLDRDGTQYF
DNA: TGTGCTAGCAGCTTAGACAGGGACGGGACCCAGTACTTC
V: TRBV7-7
D: TRBD1
J: TRBJ2-5
size: medium-sized
length: 13

CDR3: CSASGSGTDTQYF
DNA: TGCAGTGCTAGCGGGAGCGGTACAGATACGCAGTATTTT
V: TRBV20-1
D: -
J: TRBJ2-3
size: many
length: 13

CDR3: CAIREETGYNSPLHF
DNA: TGTGCCATCAGAGAAGAGACAGGGTATAATTCACCCCTCCACTTT
V: TRBV10-3
D: TRBD1
J: TRBJ1-6
size: many
length: 15

CDR3: CASSPGGGNSPLRF
DNA: TGTGCCAGCAGTCCAGGGGGCGGTAATTCACCCCTCCGCTTT
V: TRBV12-3/TRBV12-4
D: TRBD1
J: TRBJ1-6
size: few
length: 14

CDR3: CASSPTMDRYNEQFF
DNA: TGCGCCAGCAGCCCGACCATGGACAGATACAATGAGCAGTTCTTC
V: TRBV5-1
D: -
J: TRBJ2-1
size: many
length: 15

CDR3: CASSQGRTTSTDTQYF
DNA: TGCGCCAGCAGCCAGGGGCGGACTACTAGCACAGATACGCAGTATTTT
V: TRBV4-3
D: -
J: TRBJ2-3
size: -
length: 16

CDR3: CASSLGLRDNEQFF
DNA: TGTGCCAGCAGCTTAGGACTCAGAGACAATGAGCAGTTCTTC
V: TRBV7-9
D: -
J: TRBJ2-1
size: few
length: 14

CDR3: CASSPRDMKYGYTF
DNA: TGTGCCAGCTCACCCCGGGACATGAAATATGGCTACACCTTC
V: TRBV18
D: -
J: TRBJ1-2
size: -
length: 14

CDR3: CASSEVSGYEQYF
DNA: TGTGCCAGTAGTGAGGTATCTGGCTACGAGCAGTACTTC
V: TRBV19
D: -
J: TRBJ2-7
size: few
length: 13

CDR3: CSSKIPFGNSPLHF
DNA: TGCAGTTCAAAAATCCCCTTTGGGAATTCACCCCTCCACTTT
V: TRBV20-1
D: -
J: TRBJ1-6
size: few
length: 14

CDR3: CASRTGTSGSYEQYF
DNA: TGTGCCAGCAGGACGGGGACTAGCGGGAGCTACGAGCAGTACTTC
V: TRBV7-2
D: TRBD2
J: TRBJ2-7
size: few
length: 15

CDR3: CASSLAGVPEEQYF
DNA: TGTGCCAGCAGCTTGGCCGGGGTCCCCGAGGAGCAGTACTTC
V: TRBV5-4
D: -
J: TRBJ2-7
size: few
length: 14

CDR3: CASSRTGAGANVLTF
DNA: TGTGCCAGCAGCAGGACAGGGGCTGGGGCCAACGTCCTGACTTTC
V: TRBV6-2/TRBV6-3
D: TRBD1
J: TRBJ2-6
size: few
length: 15

CDR3: CASSLGGVAAEAFF
DNA: TGTGCCAGCAGCTTAGGAGGCGTAGCGGCTGAAGCTTTCTTT
V: TRBV7-9
D: -
J: TRBJ1-1
size: few
length: 14

CDR3: CASRPGQGALDTQYF
DNA: TGTGCCAGTAGGCCAGGACAGGGGGCGTTAGATACGCAGTATTTT
V: TRBV19
D: TRBD1
J: TRBJ2-3
size: many
length: 15

CDR3: CSVEEGQGRSETQYF
DNA: TGCAGCGTTGAAGAGGGACAGGGGAGATCAGAGACCCAGTACTTC
V: TRBV29-1
D: TRBD1
J: TRBJ2-5
size: medium-sized
length: 15

CDR3: CASSSGGSGISDTQYF
DNA: TGCGCCAGCAGCTCGGGAGGAAGCGGGATTTCGGATACGCAGTATTTT
V: TRBV5-1
D: TRBD2
J: TRBJ2-3
size: few
length: 16

CDR3: CASRAGVAYNEQFF
DNA: TGCGCCAGCAGGGCGGGGGTCGCCTACAATGAGCAGTTCTTC
V: TRBV10-2
D: TRBD2
J: TRBJ2-1
size: -
length: 14

CDR3: CASIDIAGYEAFF
DNA: TGTGCCAGCATTGACATAGCGGGTTATGAAGCTTTCTTT
V: TRBV6-5
D: -
J: TRBJ1-1
size: many
length: 13

CDR3: CAISPISGEQYF
DNA: TGTGCCATCAGCCCTATATCAGGCGAGCAGTACTTC
V: TRBV10-3
D: -
J: TRBJ2-7
size: few
length: 12

CDR3: CASRRGQGASEAFF
DNA: TGTGCCAGCAGAAGAGGACAGGGGGCTTCTGAAGCTTTCTTT
V: TRBV9
D: TRBD1
J: TRBJ1-1
size: -
length: 14

CDR3: CASSPGQLNTEAFF
DNA: TGTGCCAGCAGCCCCGGACAGCTGAACACTGAAGCTTTCTTT
V: TRBV7-9
D: -
J: TRBJ1-1
size: -
length: 14